Presented here are 23 T cell receptor beta chains from one specimen sequenced in a study of early T cells in non-severe SARS-CoV-2 infection. In TCRdb, the 5' RACE reads were re-called with MiXCR into one record per CDR3 protein. The table lists around 50,000 distinct CDR3 sequences, roughly 13% of them singletons. Sequencing used whole blood. The receptor set was obtained from an adult who was a healthcare worker with PCR-confirmed SARS-CoV-2 infection or an uninfected control (not recorded which).

Many counts were recorded for this clonotype. V gene TRBV3-1 combines with J gene TRBJ2-3, with D possibly matching TRBD2 (5 bases). V was shortened by 4 bases and J by 11 bases, with 25 bases between the two germline ends. The CDR3 has 16 amino acids. Germline values: CDR1 LGHDT, CDR2 YNNKEL (reference sequence). The CDR3, as DNA: TGTGCCAGCAGCCCCAGCGGAGGTGTTCCAAGCGAGGTGCAGTATTTT. This gives the protein CASSPSGGVPSEVQYF.

This clonotype was counted many times. The chain has TRBV2 and TRBJ2-2; 9 nucleotides line up with TRBD2. The CDR3 runs 17 residues. Losses at the gene ends were 5 bases for V and 3 bases for J; bases not matched to a gene: 10. Per germline, CDR1 SNHLY and CDR2 FYNNEI. The CDR3: CASSSPLAGSYTGELFF. The CDR3 bases are TGTGCCAGCAGTTCTCCTCTAGCGGGGTCCTACACCGGGGAGCTGTTTTTT.

This clonotype came up many times. V usage is TRBV27 and J usage is TRBJ2-1, with 15 bases matching TRBD2. V lost 5 bases and J lost 10; bases outside the gene matches: 9. Germline lookup yields CDR1 MNHEY and CDR2 SMNVEV (reference sequence). This CDR3 comprises 16 residues. The CDR3 loop reads CASSEEGLAGGYEQFF. The CDR3 DNA reads TGTGCCAGCAGTGAAGAAGGACTAGCGGGAGGGTACGAGCAGTTCTTC.

This clonotype was counted a few times. The V and J genes are TRBV6-1 and TRBJ2-7; D tentatively reads TRBD1 or TRBD2 (6 bases each). The germline V gene has CDR1 MNHNS and CDR2 SASEGT. The CDR3 totals 14 residues. V lost 6 bases, J lost 0 bases, and 12 bases lay in between. CDR3 in amino acids: CASRGWGASYEQYF. The CDR3 bases are TGTGCCAGCAGAGGATGGGGGGCCTCCTACGAGCAGTACTTC.

This clonotype has at least ten counts. V gene TRBV5-6 combines with J gene TRBJ2-7; 10 positions agree with TRBD2. Germline loops: CDR1 SGHDT, CDR2 YYEEEE. This CDR3 spans 17 amino acids. V trimming: 2 bases; J trimming: 5 bases; junction bases outside the gene matches: 13. The CDR3 DNA reads as TGTGCCAGCAGCTTCCCCCGCCTAGCGGGAGTCGGTCACGAGCAGTACTTC. Residues: CASSFPRLAGVGHEQYF.

The table lists this clonotype with a few counts. This chain joins TRBV7-2 and TRBJ2-1, with 8 bases that match TRBD2. The V and J ends lost 1 base and 7 bases, in that order; junction bases with no gene match: 12. Per germline, CDR1 SGHTA and CDR2 FQGNSA. The CDR3 totals 17 residues. CDR3 amino acids: CASSLVGTPGLGNEQFF. As DNA, the CDR3 is TGTGCCAGCAGCTTAGTGGGAACCCCGGGACTAGGGAATGAGCAGTTCTTC. Together with reference TRBV7-2 and TRBJ2-1, the CDR3 gives the full variable domain: GAGVSQSPSNKVTEKGKDVELRCDPISGHTALYWYRQSLGQGLEFLIYFQGNSAPDKSGLPSDRFSAERTGGSVSTLTIQRTQQEDSAVYLCASSLVGTPGLGNEQFFGPGTRLTVL.

This clonotype has just a few counts. This chain links TRBV12-3 or TRBV12-4 with TRBJ2-1; 11 nucleotides align to TRBD2. The CDR3 is 14 residues long. J gave up 5 bases and V 6 bases, and 3 bases lay outside the gene matches. CDR3 residues: CASRTSGVNNEQFF. CDR3 bases: TGTGCCAGCAGGACTAGCGGGGTGAACAATGAGCAGTTCTTC.

This clonotype was detected ten times or more. The chain joins TRBV6-1 to TRBJ2-4; D is perhaps TRBD1 (5 bases). Germline V gives CDR1 MNHNS, CDR2 SASEGT. V lost 6 bases to trimming and J lost 0 bases, with 12 bases between them. The CDR3 is made up of 15 amino acids. CDR3 residues: CASRQEQLAKNIQYF. CDR3 nucleotide sequence: TGTGCCAGCAGACAGGAACAGCTAGCCAAAAACATTCAGTACTTC.

Many counts were recorded for this clonotype. The chain couples TRBV11-2 to TRBJ2-4, with TRBD1 as a possible D gene (6 bases). From germline, CDR1 is SGHAT and CDR2 FQNNGV. CDR3 length: 16 residues. V was shortened by 5 bases and J by 0 bases, with 14 bases between the two germline ends. The CDR3 sequence: CASSPTDRLAKNIQYF. CDR3 nucleotide sequence: TGTGCCAGCAGCCCTACCGACAGGCTAGCCAAAAACATTCAGTACTTC.

This clonotype turned up a few times. The V and J genes are TRBV28 and TRBJ2-1; TRBD2 matches at 9 bases. The V gene's germline CDR1 is MDHEN and CDR2 SYDVKM. The trim removed 2 bases at V and 7 bases at J, leaving 6 bases unmatched. This CDR3 spans 15 amino acids. The CDR3: CASSLRSGGINEQFF. The CDR3 DNA reads as TGTGCCAGCAGTTTACGTAGCGGGGGAATAAATGAGCAGTTCTTC.

J is TRBJ2-2 and V is TRBV11-3; TRBD2 agrees at 13 bases. J lost 8 bases, V lost 4 bases, and 4 bases had no gene match. The germline gives CDR1 SGHNT, CDR2 YENEEA. The CDR3 runs to 15 residues. In DNA, the CDR3 is TGTGCCAGCAGCTCTCCGGGACTAGCGGGAGGGGAGCTGTTTTTT. Residues: CASSSPGLAGGELFF.

CDR3 sequence: CSVEGDRTYGYTF. The CDR3 DNA reads as TGCAGCGTTGAAGGGGACAGGACGTATGGCTACACCTTC. The V and J genes are TRBV29-1 and TRBJ1-2; the match to TRBD1 covers 8 bases. CDR1 is SQVTM and CDR2 is ANQGSEA in the germline V gene. The V segment lost 1 base and the J segment 5 bases; nucleotides outside the gene matches: 3. This CDR3 has 13 amino acids. The entire variable domain, with the rest obtained from reference TRBV29-1 and TRBJ1-2, is as follows: SAVISQKPSRDICQRGTSLTIQCQVDSQVTMMFWYRQQPGQSLTLIATANQGSEATYESGFVIDKFPISRPNLTFSTLTVSNMSPEDSSIYLCSVEGDRTYGYTFGSGTRLTVV.

This clonotype was recorded at least ten times. CDR3 bases: TGTGCCAGCACGGAGGGACTAGCGGGAAGGATTGAGCAGTTCTTC. Translating it yields CASTEGLAGRIEQFF. V gene TRBV11-3 combines with J gene TRBJ2-1; 13 bases line up with TRBD2. This CDR3 region has 15 residues. CDR1 is SGHNT and CDR2 is YENEEA in the germline V gene. J lost 9 bases, V lost 7 bases, and 9 bases had no gene match.

The rearrangement links TRBV6-1 to TRBJ2-7; 9 nucleotides match TRBD2. The ends lost 7 bases at V and 2 bases at J; junction bases unmatched: 6. The CDR3 consists of 14 residues. Germline CDR1 is MNHNS and CDR2 is SASEGT. CDR3 nucleotides: TGTGCCAGCAACCGAGCGGGAGGCCCCTACGAGCAGTACTTC. Amino acid sequence: CASNRAGGPYEQYF.

This clonotype has at least ten counts. The chain employs TRBV6-5 and TRBJ2-1, with TRBD1 identical over 10 bases. The germline gives CDR1 MNHEY, CDR2 SVGAGI. The V gene end was trimmed by 6 bases and the J gene end by 4 bases; junction bases not matched to a gene: 6. The CDR3 totals 15 residues. The chain's CDR3 is CASSRRDRGYNEQFF. The CDR3 nucleotides are TGTGCCAGCAGCCGCCGGGACAGGGGATACAATGAGCAGTTCTTC.

The V call is TRBV5-4, the J call TRBJ2-2, with 8 positions matching TRBD1. The CDR3 extends over 16 amino acids. CDR1 SGHNT and CDR2 YYREEE come from the germline V gene (reference sequence). V lost 4 bases and J lost 4; bases outside the gene matches: 9. The CDR3 is CASSPRGQGLTGELFF. CDR3 coding DNA: TGTGCCAGCAGCCCCCGAGGACAGGGCCTCACCGGGGAGCTGTTTTTT.

This clonotype was counted ten times or more. This rearrangement joins TRBV10-3 to TRBJ1-2, with no clear D. The germline gives CDR1 ENHRY, CDR2 SYGVKD. V was clipped by 3 bases and J by 3 bases, with 17 bases between them. The CDR3 extends over 16 amino acids. The CDR3 nucleotides read TGTGCCATCAGTGAAACCCCAATCAGCCACTACTATGGCTACACCTTC. Its translation: CAISETPISHYYGYTF.

This clonotype was detected many times. The rearrangement uses TRBV2 and TRBJ1-5, with 7 bases lining up with TRBD1. CDR1 SNHLY and CDR2 FYNNEI come from the germline V gene. V lost 6 bases, J lost 4 bases, and 6 bases stayed unmatched. There are 14 residues in the CDR3. For the CDR3, the DNA is TGTGCCAGCAGCTCGGGACAGTTGAATCAGCCCCAGCATTTT. As protein: CASSSGQLNQPQHF.

CDR3: CASSNPNRDTEAFF. CDR3 DNA sequence: TGTGCCAGCAGTAACCCCAACAGGGATACTGAAGCTTTCTTT. This chain links TRBV9 with TRBJ1-1; D might be TRBD1 (6 bases). The V end was cut by 5 bases, the J end by 5 bases, with 16 bases between. The CDR3 runs to 14 residues. Germline loops: CDR1 SGDLS, CDR2 YYNGEE. Drawing the rest from reference TRBV9 and TRBJ1-1, the complete variable domain is DSGVTQTPKHLITATGQRVTLRCSPRSGDLSVYWYQQSLDQGLQFLIQYYNGEERAKGNILERFSAQQFPDLHSELNLSSLELGDSALYFCASSNPNRDTEAFFGQGTRLTVV.

This clonotype was found many times. V and J are TRBV6-6 and TRBJ2-7; 9 bases agree with TRBD2. V lost 5 bases, J lost 5 bases, and 13 bases stayed unmatched. The CDR3 has 16 residues. CDR1 is MNHNY, CDR2 SVGAGI, per germline (reference sequence). CDR3 region: CASSGGRASLGHEQYF. CDR3 DNA: TGTGCCAGCAGTGGCGGGAGGGCCAGTTTAGGGCACGAGCAGTACTTC.

This chain uses TRBV7-9 with TRBJ2-3, with TRBD2 identical over 9 bases. The CDR3 extends over 17 amino acids. Germline loops: CDR1 SEHNR, CDR2 FQNEAQ (reference sequence). The J segment lost 5 bases and the V segment lost 1 base, leaving 10 bases of the junction unmatched. The CDR3 loop reads CASSLVFGLALGDTQYF. For the CDR3, the DNA is TGTGCCAGCAGCTTAGTCTTCGGACTAGCGCTAGGAGATACGCAGTATTTT.

This clonotype has just a few counts. At one boundary the junction diverges from the germline segment, which might be a read error. CDR3 region: CSASQGPF. The CDR3 region has the DNA TGCAGTGCTAGCCAGGGACCCTTT. The chain is built from TRBV20-1 and TRBJ1-1; D is perhaps TRBD1 (5 bases). Germline values: CDR1 DFQATT, CDR2 SNEGSKA (reference sequence). The CDR3 is 8 residues long.

The chain joins TRBV29-1 to TRBJ1-1, with D unresolved. V shed 6 bases and J shed 1 base, with 12 bases lying between them. Germline values: CDR1 SQVTM, CDR2 ANQGSEA. This CDR3 spans 13 amino acids. The CDR3 sequence is CSVGRQPNTEAFF. CDR3 bases: TGCAGCGTCGGGAGACAACCGAACACTGAAGCTTTCTTT.